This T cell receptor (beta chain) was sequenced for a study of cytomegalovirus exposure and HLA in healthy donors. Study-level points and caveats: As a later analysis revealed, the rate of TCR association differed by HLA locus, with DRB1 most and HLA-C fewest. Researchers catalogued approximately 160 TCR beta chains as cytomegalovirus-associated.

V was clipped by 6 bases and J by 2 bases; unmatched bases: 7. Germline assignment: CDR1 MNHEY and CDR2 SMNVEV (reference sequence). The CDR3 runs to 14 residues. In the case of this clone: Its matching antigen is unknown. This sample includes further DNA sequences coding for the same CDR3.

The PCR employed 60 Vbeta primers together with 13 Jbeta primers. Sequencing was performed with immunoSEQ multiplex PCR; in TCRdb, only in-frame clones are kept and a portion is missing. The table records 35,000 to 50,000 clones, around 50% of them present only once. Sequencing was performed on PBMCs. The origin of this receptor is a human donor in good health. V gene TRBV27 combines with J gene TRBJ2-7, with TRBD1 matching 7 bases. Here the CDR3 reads CASRKTGSTYEQYF. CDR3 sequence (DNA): TGTGCCAGCAGGAAGACAGGGTCTACCTACGAGCAGTACTTC.